This T cell receptor beta chain appears in the sequencing data of a study of graft-versus-host responses after intestinal transplantation. The wider study: All of the recipients had induction that used anti-thymocyte globulin, then tacrolimus and steroids for around three years.

J was trimmed by 6 bases and V by 3 bases; bases with no gene match: 7. This CDR3 is built from 15 residues. CDR1 SGDLS and CDR2 YYNGEE come from the germline V gene. In regard to this clone: The antigen is not known.

Libraries were prepared by immunoSEQ multiplex PCR; TCRdb keeps only in-frame clonotypes and omits some of them. The sample yields approximately 110,000 clones, roughly nine tenths seen once. This chain connects TRBV9 to TRBJ2-2; 8 positions match TRBD1. This material consisted of unstimulated CD4+ T cells sorted from spleen or lymph node cells, taken before transplant. This receptor was taken from a human donor who was the organ donor for an intestinal transplant. The chain's CDR3 is CASSGPDRVSGELFF. The CDR3 nucleotides are TGTGCCAGCAGCGGACCGGACAGGGTCTCCGGGGAGCTGTTTTTT.